This TCR beta chain was observed in a study of shared clonotypes between healthy human individuals. The study's findings and limits: What limited the represented genetic and exposure-history diversity was the small number of donors. Naive CD4 clonotypes overlapped across a few donors at about 5.3%.

Remarks on this clone: Its antigen is not identified.

The repertoire was sequenced with immunoSEQ multiplex PCR; TCRdb's copy has only in-frame clones and lacks some. Here the sample spans about 2.5 million clones, around 92% being singletons. HIV-negative, healthy adults without recent acute infections or vaccinations were the donors. Germline V gene lookup returns CDR1 MDHEN and CDR2 SYDVKM. V lost 7 bases, J lost 3 bases, and 10 bases stayed unmatched. The CDR3 runs 17 residues. The chain employs TRBV28 and TRBJ2-1; 12 nucleotides line up with TRBD2. Source material: naive CD4+ T cells from PBMCs. The subset here: CD45RA+ positively selected. The sequence came from a man younger than 35 in good health. Some clones in this sample may be carry-over from other donors' samples. This chain's CDR3 is CASISAGTSGFYNEQFF. The CDR3 coding sequence is TGTGCCAGCATAAGTGCGGGGACTAGCGGGTTCTACAATGAGCAGTTCTTC.